One and the same sample provided the 21 T cell receptor beta chains below, sequenced in a study of response to subunit inactivated influenza vaccine. TCRdb re-analysed the RT-PCR reads in MiXCR, keeping a single row per CDR3 protein. This table has roughly 190,000 distinct CDR3 sequences, approximately 12% appearing once. These data were also filed under a second study, of T cells expressing NK-cell markers. That paper notes: cDNA encoding TCR beta was synthesized via 5'RACE template switching incorporating UMIs.

Source: CD8+ T cells sorted from PBMCs, taken 11 to 12 days after vaccination. The receptors here all came from a man aged 50-59 years who received an inactivated influenza vaccine.

The gene calls are TRBV24-1 and TRBJ2-1; no clear D gene. Germline values: CDR1 KGHDR, CDR2 SFDVKD. V was pared by 4 bases and J by 5 bases, with 5 bases between. The CDR3 runs to 12 residues. CDR3: CATSDKNNEQFF. CDR3 coding DNA: TGTGCCACCAGTGACAAAAACAATGAGCAGTTCTTC.

The chain combines TRBV3-1 with TRBJ1-5, with D tentatively TRBD1 (5 bases). The V end was cut by 0 bases, the J end by 11 bases, with 17 bases between. The CDR3 sequence is 15 residues long. Germline assignment: CDR1 LGHDT and CDR2 YNNKEL (reference sequence). The DNA for the CDR3 is TGTGCCAGCAGCCAAGATTGGGGCCCCTCTTCGACCCAGCATTTT. It codes for CASSQDWGPSSTQHF.

This clonotype was picked up a small number of times. V gene TRBV10-3 combines with J gene TRBJ2-2, with 8 positions matching TRBD1. The V and J ends lost 2 bases and 6 bases, in that order; junction bases with no gene match: 5. This CDR3 has 15 amino acids. Germline V gene sequence: CDR1 ENHRY, CDR2 SYGVKD. CDR3 sequence reads: CAISETTGAPGELFF. The DNA for the CDR3 is TGTGCCATCAGTGAGACGACAGGGGCCCCCGGGGAGCTGTTTTTT.

The V and J genes are TRBV7-9 and TRBJ2-3, with TRBD2 identical over 16 bases. The CDR3 is made up of 16 amino acids. Looked up from germline, CDR1 is SEHNR and CDR2 is FQNEAQ (reference sequence). V gave up 5 bases and J gave up 4 bases; unmatched junction bases: 3. CDR3 nucleotides: TGTGCCAGCAGCCTGGGACTAGCGGGGGGGCCAGATACGCAGTATTTT. Translation: CASSLGLAGGPDTQYF.

The chain combines TRBV10-3 with TRBJ2-7; D uncertain. This CDR3 has 14 residues. The V and J ends lost 0 bases and 6 bases respectively, with 12 bases between them. The germline gives CDR1 ENHRY, CDR2 SYGVKD. The CDR3 DNA reads TGTGCCATCAGTGAGTCGTCAGGCACTCTCGAGCAGTACTTC. Translated, it gives CAISESSGTLEQYF.

The gene calls are TRBV29-1 and TRBJ2-1, with TRBD2 as a possible D gene (6 bases). The V end lost 8 bases, the J end lost 2 bases, and 16 bases lay between the germline ends. This CDR3 comprises 14 residues. Germline V gene sequence: CDR1 SQVTM, CDR2 ANQGSEA. CDR3 amino acids: CSYRSGGAYNEQFF. The CDR3 nucleotides are TGCAGCTACCGTAGCGGAGGGGCCTACAATGAGCAGTTCTTC.

The J gene is TRBJ2-7, the V gene TRBV29-1; D is undetermined. Germline values: CDR1 SQVTM, CDR2 ANQGSEA. The CDR3 sequence is 13 residues long. Trimming took off 3 bases at V and 3 bases at J, with 12 bases between the two ends. The chain's CDR3 is CSVDPGAGYEQYF. The CDR3 region has the DNA TGCAGCGTTGACCCAGGCGCCGGCTACGAGCAGTACTTC.

A few counts support this clonotype. The chain recombines TRBV5-1 with TRBJ2-7; no clear D. Germline CDR1 is SGHRS and CDR2 is YFSETQ. V lost 1 base, J lost 2 bases, and 13 bases lay in between. There are 15 residues in the CDR3. The CDR3: CASSLSWNSTYEQYF. The DNA for the CDR3 is TGCGCCAGCAGCTTGTCCTGGAACAGCACCTACGAGCAGTACTTC.

This chain joins TRBV6-5 and TRBJ2-7, with 7 bases matching TRBD2. The trim removed 6 bases at V and 3 bases at J, leaving 11 bases unmatched. The CDR3 is 15 residues long. The V gene's germline CDR1 is MNHEY and CDR2 SVGAGI. CDR3 DNA: TGTGCCAGCAGGGACTCTAGCGGAGACCTCTACGAGCAGTACTTC. Encoded protein: CASRDSSGDLYEQYF.

V gene TRBV11-2 combines with J gene TRBJ1-2; D is unclear. The CDR3 runs 13 residues. V dropped 2 bases and J dropped 6 bases, with 10 bases sitting between them. Germline V gives CDR1 SGHAT, CDR2 FQNNGV. The CDR3 sequence is CASSLRRSDGYTF. The CDR3 coding sequence is TGTGCCAGCAGCTTACGGCGTTCGGATGGCTACACCTTC.

The chain couples TRBV4-3 to TRBJ2-7, with D unresolved. V lost 1 base and J 4 bases, leaving 14 bases between the germline ends. The CDR3 is 15 amino acids. Germline lookup yields CDR1 LGHNA and CDR2 YSLEER. CDR3 residues: CASSQGTGSIYEQYF. CDR3 in DNA: TGCGCCAGCAGCCAAGGGACGGGCTCTATTTACGAGCAGTACTTC.

This clonotype was counted only a few times. The CDR3 loop reads CASRGDREVQPQHF. DNA for the CDR3: TGTGCCAGCAGGGGGGACAGGGAAGTTCAGCCCCAGCATTTT. The rearrangement links TRBV2 to TRBJ1-5; 9 positions match TRBD1. Germline CDR1 is SNHLY and CDR2 is FYNNEI. V lost 6 bases and J lost 6; bases outside the gene matches: 6. The CDR3 has 14 residues. The variable domain in full, completed from reference TRBV2 and TRBJ1-5, reads EPEVTQTPSHQVTQMGQEVILRCVPISNHLYFYWYRQILGQKVEFLVSFYNNEISEKSEIFDDQFSVERPDGSNFTLKIRSTKLEDSAMYFCASRGDREVQPQHFGDGTRLSIL.

This clonotype came up many times. The chain uses TRBV4-3 and TRBJ2-1; TRBD1 matches 12 bases. The CDR3 is 16 residues long. V gave up 0 bases and J gave up 7 bases; unmatched junction bases: 4. CDR1 and CDR2 (germline): LGHNA, YSLEER. CDR3 sequence (DNA): TGCGCCAGCAGCCAAGATGGGACAGGGGGCGGGAATGAGCAGTTCTTC. Its translation: CASSQDGTGGGNEQFF.

The J gene is TRBJ2-6, the V gene TRBV11-2; 10 bases are shared with TRBD1. The CDR3 is made up of 20 amino acids. V shed 5 bases, J shed 0 bases, and the junction held 13 bases outside the gene matches. Germline CDR1 and CDR2: SGHAT and FQNNGV. The CDR3 coding sequence is TGTGCCAGCAGCCAGGGACAGGGGCCGTACTTAAGCTCTGGGGCCAACGTCCTGACTTTC. Translated: CASSQGQGPYLSSGANVLTF. The entire variable domain, with the rest obtained from reference TRBV11-2 and TRBJ2-6, is as follows: EAGVAQSPRYKIIEKRQSVAFWCNPISGHATLYWYQQILGQGPKLLIQFQNNGVVDDSQLPKDRFSAERLKGVDSTLKIQPAKLEDSAVYLCASSQGQGPYLSSGANVLTFGAGSRLTVL.

Only a few counts were recorded for this clonotype. The V call is TRBV20-1, the J call TRBJ2-7; D gene unclear. V was pared by 3 bases and J by 0 bases, with 9 bases between. Germline lookup yields CDR1 DFQATT and CDR2 SNEGSKA (reference sequence). The CDR3 runs to 13 residues. In DNA, the CDR3 is TGCAGTGCTAGGGGTCCGAGCTCCTACGAGCAGTACTTC. This codes for CSARGPSSYEQYF.

This clonotype occurred many times. The V call is TRBV4-3, the J call TRBJ2-7; D not certain. Germline V gives CDR1 LGHNA, CDR2 YSLEER. V was pared by 0 bases and J by 3 bases, with 9 bases between. The CDR3 loop spans 14 amino acids. CDR3 nucleotide sequence: TGCGCCAGCAGCCAAGACGACCAGAGCTACGAGCAGTACTTC. Translation gives CASSQDDQSYEQYF.

This clonotype was found a few times. This chain links TRBV14 with TRBJ1-1; D is perhaps TRBD1 (5 bases). The CDR3 is 12 amino acids. Trimming pared 6 bases from V and 6 bases from J, leaving 11 bases between. CDR1 and CDR2 (germline): SGHDN, FVKESK. CDR3 DNA sequence: TGTGCCAGCAGGGGGGGAAGGGCTGAAGCTTTCTTT. It is translated as CASRGGRAEAFF.

This chain connects TRBV18 to TRBJ1-1; possible D gene TRBD1, 6 bases. The CDR3 has 14 amino acids. From germline, CDR1 is KGHSH and CDR2 LQKENI. Trimming shortened V by 10 bases and J by 8 bases, and 23 bases separated the two germline ends. CDR3 bases: TGTGCCATCCCACGGGCGGGAAAAGACAGGGAAGCTTTCTTT. It translates to CAIPRAGKDREAFF.

This clonotype has more than one count but fewer than ten. J is TRBJ2-5 and V is TRBV6-2 or TRBV6-3; possibly TRBD2 for D (5 bases). Germline CDR1 and CDR2: MNHEY and SVGEGT. Trimming cost V 2 bases and J 6 bases, with 10 bases left between them. CDR3 length equals 13 residues. CDR3 amino acids: CASSYGSGQTQYF. CDR3 nucleotide sequence: TGTGCCAGCAGTTACGGGAGTGGGCAGACCCAGTACTTC.

The table lists this clonotype with a few counts. The chain recombines TRBV6-2 or TRBV6-3 with TRBJ2-7; weak D call: TRBD2 (5 bases). V lost 3 bases, J lost 3 bases, and 9 bases lay in between. In germline, CDR1 is MNHEY, CDR2 SVGEGT. The CDR3 is 13 residues long. This CDR3 is CASSYSVYYEQYF. In nucleotides, the CDR3 is TGTGCCAGCAGTTATAGCGTCTACTACGAGCAGTACTTC.

This clonotype occurred many times. The chain combines TRBV7-9 with TRBJ2-5; no clear D. Germline CDR1 is SEHNR and CDR2 is FQNEAQ (reference sequence). Trimming removed 5 bases from V and 2 bases from J, with 9 bases in between. The CDR3 loop spans 13 amino acids. CDR3 residues: CASSKQIQETQYF. Here the CDR3 DNA reads TGTGCCAGCAGCAAACAGATACAAGAGACCCAGTACTTC.